A single sample gave rise to the 20 T cell receptor beta chains below, sequenced in a study of CD8 T cells in Susac syndrome. RNA totalling about 0.45 to 1 ug underwent reverse transcription with random hexamers. TCRdb analysed the immunoSEQ multiplex PCR reads with MiXCR anew, one entry per CDR3 protein. Here the sample spans some 95,000 distinct CDR3 sequences, 80% to 95% being singletons. Input material: CD8+ T cells from PBMCs. These receptors came from a human donor in good health.

This chain uses TRBV29-1 with TRBJ1-2; D remains ambiguous. This CDR3 comprises 11 residues. V was pared by 6 bases and J by 5 bases, with 10 bases between. CDR1 is SQVTM, CDR2 ANQGSEA, per germline. The DNA for the CDR3 is TGCAGCGTCTCAGGCACATATGGCTACACCTTC. The encoded protein is CSVSGTYGYTF.

The chain uses TRBV19 and TRBJ1-2; D not resolved. The V end lost 7 bases, the J end lost 5 bases, and 14 bases lay between the germline ends. Germline V gene sequence: CDR1 LNHDA, CDR2 SQIVND (reference sequence). This CDR3 region has 13 residues. The CDR3 DNA reads TGTGCCAGTACCCCTGAAGGGAAGTATGGCTACACCTTC. This sequence encodes CASTPEGKYGYTF.

The chain combines TRBV18 with TRBJ1-2, with a possible D match to TRBD1 (6 bases). The germline V and J ends were trimmed by 5 bases and 4 bases, with 20 bases remaining between them. The V gene's germline CDR1 is KGHSH and CDR2 LQKENI. This CDR3 comprises 16 residues. The CDR3 spells CASSVEEPGHPYGYTF. The CDR3 nucleotides are TGTGCCAGCTCAGTGGAGGAACCGGGACATCCCTATGGCTACACCTTC.

The chain joins TRBV6-4 to TRBJ2-1; weak D call: TRBD2 (6 bases). The V gene lost 3 bases and the J gene lost 0 bases, with 9 bases spanning the gap. Germline-derived CDR1 and CDR2 are MRHNA and SNTAGT. This CDR3 comprises 15 residues. This chain's CDR3 is CASSEGGSSYNEQFF. Here the CDR3 DNA reads TGTGCCAGCAGTGAAGGAGGGAGCTCCTACAATGAGCAGTTCTTC.

DNA of the CDR3: TGTGCCAGCAGCTCTCCCGGACGGACGAACACTGAAGCTTTCTTT. It yields the protein CASSSPGRTNTEAFF. The V gene is TRBV7-2, the J gene TRBJ1-1; D not resolved. V dropped 4 bases and J dropped 1 base, with 13 bases sitting between them. Germline assignment: CDR1 SGHTA and CDR2 FQGNSA. The CDR3 runs to 15 residues.

The rearrangement links TRBV7-2 to TRBJ2-6; 9 positions agree with TRBD1. Germline loops: CDR1 SGHTA, CDR2 FQGNSA. The CDR3 covers 16 residues. The trim removed 5 bases at V and 0 bases at J, leaving 2 bases unmatched. CDR3 nucleotide sequence: TGTGCCAGCAGCACGGACAGGGGCTCTGGGGCCAACGTCCTGACTTTC. Translated: CASSTDRGSGANVLTF.

The CDR3 reads CATGGEYTEAFF. CDR3 nucleotides: TGTGCCACCGGAGGCGAGTACACTGAAGCTTTCTTT. The rearrangement links TRBV15 to TRBJ1-1, with D unclear. The germline CDR1 and CDR2 sequences are LNHNV and YYDKDF (reference sequence). This CDR3 spans 12 amino acids. Trimming took off 8 bases at V and 3 bases at J, with 10 bases between the two ends.

The CDR3: CASSPPLGLNKNIQYF. CDR3 DNA: TGTGCCAGCAGCCCACCACTGGGGCTTAACAAAAACATTCAGTACTTC. The chain uses TRBV3-1 and TRBJ2-4; weak D call: TRBD1 (5 bases). The V and J ends lost 4 bases and 3 bases respectively, with 16 bases between them. The germline V gene has CDR1 LGHDT and CDR2 YNNKEL (reference sequence). CDR3 length: 16 residues.

V is TRBV29-1 and J is TRBJ2-7, with 8 bases lining up with TRBD1. CDR1 is SQVTM and CDR2 is ANQGSEA in the germline V gene. J gave up 2 bases and V 3 bases, and 9 bases lay outside the gene matches. The CDR3 runs 15 residues. The CDR3 loop reads CSVEGPGGTTYEQYF. The CDR3 DNA is TGCAGCGTTGAGGGGCCAGGGGGCACCACCTACGAGCAGTACTTC.

This sequence joins TRBV6-6 and TRBJ2-3, with no clear D. Germline CDR1 is MNHNY and CDR2 is SVGAGI (reference sequence). The CDR3 extends over 14 amino acids. V lost 2 bases and J 0 bases, leaving 6 bases between the germline ends. The CDR3 protein is CASSYLASTDTQYF. The CDR3 DNA is TGTGCCAGCAGTTACCTCGCTAGCACAGATACGCAGTATTTT.

This clonotype was recorded only once. The CDR3 region is CASLPRKSAPQETQYF. CDR3 coding DNA: TGTGCCAGCCTCCCCCGCAAAAGCGCTCCGCAAGAGACCCAGTACTTC. The chain carries TRBV6-1 and TRBJ2-5; D is ambiguous. Trimming left V 8 bases short and J 2 bases short, with 21 bases between. This CDR3 comprises 16 residues. Germline loops: CDR1 MNHNS, CDR2 SASEGT.

V is TRBV7-9 and J is TRBJ1-4; 7 bases map to TRBD1. Trimming removed 5 bases from V and 3 bases from J; junction bases left unmatched: 9. Looked up from germline, CDR1 is SEHNR and CDR2 is FQNEAQ (reference sequence). The CDR3 is made up of 16 amino acids. The CDR3 loop reads CASSPGDSLANEKLFF. CDR3 in DNA: TGTGCCAGCAGCCCCGGGGACAGTCTGGCTAATGAAAAACTGTTTTTT.

V and J are TRBV6-4 and TRBJ2-1; 12 nucleotides line up with TRBD2. Trimming removed 5 bases from V and 5 bases from J; junction bases left unmatched: 7. The CDR3 has 16 amino acids. Germline V gene lookup returns CDR1 MRHNA and CDR2 SNTAGT. In DNA, the CDR3 is TGTGCCAGCAGTCCCTTTACTAGCGGGGGGAACAATGAGCAGTTCTTC. It is translated as CASSPFTSGGNNEQFF.

This sequence joins TRBV4-1 and TRBJ2-7; D is undetermined. Germline V gene data show CDR1 as MGHRA and CDR2 as YSYEKL. Trimming pared 0 bases from V and 5 bases from J, leaving 20 bases between. The CDR3 runs 17 residues. The CDR3, as DNA: TGCGCCAGCAGCCAAGATCCACAGCCAGTGACCCCCGACGAGCAGTACTTC. Protein: CASSQDPQPVTPDEQYF.

This chain links TRBV4-1 with TRBJ1-5; TRBD1 matches at 8 bases. With 3 bases clipped from V and 2 bases from J, the junction kept 6 bases outside the gene matches. CDR3 length: 16 amino acids. Per germline, CDR1 MGHRA and CDR2 YSYEKL. As DNA, the CDR3 is TGCGCCAGCAGCCACAGGACAGGGCTCCGCAATCAGCCCCAGCATTTT. Protein product: CASSHRTGLRNQPQHF.

The chain has TRBV9 and TRBJ1-5; no firm D call. Germline V lookup: CDR1 SGDLS, CDR2 YYNGEE. Trimming pared 3 bases from V and 9 bases from J, leaving 16 bases between. The length of the CDR3 is 14 residues. For the CDR3, the DNA is TGTGCCAGCAGCGCCGTCGACAATCAGTGGCCCCAGCATTTT. As protein: CASSAVDNQWPQHF.

The chain recombines TRBV12-3 or TRBV12-4 with TRBJ1-3; TRBD1 might be the D (5 bases). With 3 bases removed from V and 0 bases from J, the gap between germline ends came to 9 bases. The CDR3 runs to 15 residues. CDR3: CASSFVTGSGNTIYF. CDR3 nucleotides: TGTGCCAGCAGTTTTGTCACAGGCTCTGGAAACACCATATATTTT.

The V gene is TRBV3-1, the J gene TRBJ2-7; no clear D gene. The V and J ends lost 4 bases and 2 bases respectively, with 15 bases between them. Germline CDR1 reads LGHDT; CDR2 reads YNNKEL (reference sequence). The CDR3 sequence is 15 residues long. CDR3 in amino acids: CASSLGPSGAYEQYF. CDR3 coding DNA: TGTGCCAGCAGCCTTGGCCCCTCAGGAGCCTACGAGCAGTACTTC.

This chain connects TRBV13 to TRBJ2-1, with 10 bases lining up with TRBD2. The germline V gene has CDR1 PRHDT and CDR2 FYEKMQ (reference sequence). V was clipped by 5 bases and J by 7 bases; unmatched bases: 8. The CDR3 runs to 15 residues. Here the CDR3 DNA reads TGTGCCAGCAGCCCCCAGCGGGGGGGCTCGAATGAGCAGTTCTTC. Translation: CASSPQRGGSNEQFF.

CDR3 in DNA: TGCAGTGCTAGACCAGCGGGGAATGCCGGGGAGCTGTTTTTT. Its protein product is CSARPAGNAGELFF. V is TRBV20-1 and J is TRBJ2-2; 7 bases agree with TRBD2. Trimming took 2 bases from V and 6 from J; bases not matched to a gene: 6. This CDR3 contains 14 residues. Germline V gene sequence: CDR1 DFQATT, CDR2 SNEGSKA (reference sequence).